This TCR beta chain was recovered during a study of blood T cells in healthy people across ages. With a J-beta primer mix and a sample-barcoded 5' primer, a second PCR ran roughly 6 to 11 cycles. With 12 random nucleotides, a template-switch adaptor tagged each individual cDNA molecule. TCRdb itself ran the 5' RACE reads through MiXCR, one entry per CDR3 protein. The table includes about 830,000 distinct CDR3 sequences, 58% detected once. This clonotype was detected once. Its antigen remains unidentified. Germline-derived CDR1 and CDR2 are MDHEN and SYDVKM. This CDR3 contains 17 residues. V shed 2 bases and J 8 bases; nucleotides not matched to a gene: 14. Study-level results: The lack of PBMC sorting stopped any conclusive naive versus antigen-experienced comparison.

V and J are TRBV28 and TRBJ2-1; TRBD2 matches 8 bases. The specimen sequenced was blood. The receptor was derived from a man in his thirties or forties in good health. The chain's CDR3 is CASSLSYSGSFSDEQFF. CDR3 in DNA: TGTGCCAGCAGTTTAAGTTACAGCGGGAGCTTCAGCGATGAGCAGTTCTTC.